This T cell receptor beta chain was recorded in a study of OX40 agonist ivuxolimab in advanced cancers. About the research overall: Head and neck, renal cell, melanoma or hepatocellular carcinoma were the cancers that dose-escalation patients had. Points from the study as a whole: There was clonal expansion of CD4+ and CD8+ blood T cells by week 6 at 0.1 to 3.0 mg/kg. Some patients who did not respond also had low normalized T-cell clonal expansion.

As concerns this clone: What it recognizes is unknown.

Profiling relied on immunoSEQ multiplex PCR, and the TCRdb table lists in-frame clones only, not all of them. This table has around 110,000 clones, 90% appearing once. V gave up 2 bases and J gave up 0 bases, with 13 bases separating them. The germline V gene has CDR1 MNHNY and CDR2 SVGAGI (reference sequence). The length of the CDR3 is 16 residues. Exclusion applied to patients with autoimmune disease history or systemic immunosuppression. The rearrangement links TRBV6-6 to TRBJ1-1; D remains ambiguous. This receptor was obtained from an adult with an advanced solid tumor such as melanoma, head and neck, liver or kidney cancer. The source was CD4+ or CD8+ T cells sorted from blood, collected in a trial of the OX40 agonist ivuxolimab. CDR3 in DNA: TGTGCCAGCAGTTACAAGAATAGCGGGATGAACACTGAAGCTTTCTTT. Translating it yields CASSYKNSGMNTEAFF.